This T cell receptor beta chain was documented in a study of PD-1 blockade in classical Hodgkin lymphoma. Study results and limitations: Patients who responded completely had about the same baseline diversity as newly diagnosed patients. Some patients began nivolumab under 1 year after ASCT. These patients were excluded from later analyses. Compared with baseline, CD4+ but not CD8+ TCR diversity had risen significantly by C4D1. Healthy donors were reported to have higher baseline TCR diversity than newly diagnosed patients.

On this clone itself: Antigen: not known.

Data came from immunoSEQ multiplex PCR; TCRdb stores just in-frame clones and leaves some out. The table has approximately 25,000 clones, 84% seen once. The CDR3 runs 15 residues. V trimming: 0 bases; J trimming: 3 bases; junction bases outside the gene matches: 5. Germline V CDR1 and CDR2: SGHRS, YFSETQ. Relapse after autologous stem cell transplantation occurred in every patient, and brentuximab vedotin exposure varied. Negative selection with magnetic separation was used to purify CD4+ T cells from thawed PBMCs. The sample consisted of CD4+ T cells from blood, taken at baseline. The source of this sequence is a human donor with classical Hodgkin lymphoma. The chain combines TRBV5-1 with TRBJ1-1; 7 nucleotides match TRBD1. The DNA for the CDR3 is TGCGCCAGCAGCTTGGGACAGGGTTGGGACACTGAAGCTTTCTTT. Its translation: CASSLGQGWDTEAFF.